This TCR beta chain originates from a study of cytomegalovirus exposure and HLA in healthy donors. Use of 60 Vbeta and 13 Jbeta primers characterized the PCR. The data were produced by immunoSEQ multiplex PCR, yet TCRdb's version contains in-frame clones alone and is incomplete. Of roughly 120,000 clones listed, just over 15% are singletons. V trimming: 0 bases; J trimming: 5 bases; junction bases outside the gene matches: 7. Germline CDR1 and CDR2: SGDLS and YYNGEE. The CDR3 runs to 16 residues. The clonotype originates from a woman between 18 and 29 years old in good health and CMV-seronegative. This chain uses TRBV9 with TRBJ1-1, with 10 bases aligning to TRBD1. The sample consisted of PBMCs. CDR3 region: CASSVGTGGGKTEAFF. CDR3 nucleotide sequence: TGTGCCAGCAGCGTAGGGACAGGGGGGGGGAAGACTGAAGCTTTCTTT.